Listed here are 6 T cell receptor beta chains from one sample, sequenced in a study of T cells expressing NK-cell markers. TCRdb reprocessed the 5' RACE reads, with one entry per CDR3 protein and no DNA. The record lists roughly 420,000 distinct CDR3 sequences, of which the ten most abundant hold 7.3%. Sample: blood T cells: a sorted CD56 or NKG2C T cell subset, CD4+ or CD8+ T cells, or bulk PBMC T cells (not recorded which). These receptor sequences come from a woman between 18 and 69 years old in good health.

This chain joins TRBV6-2 or TRBV6-3 and TRBJ2-1; TCRdb designates TRBD1, a call that cannot be tested without DNA. Germline values: CDR1 MNHEY, CDR2 SVGEGT. This CDR3 region has 16 residues. The CDR3 sequence is CASSYPGQAKGNDQFF.

V is TRBV6-1 and J is TRBJ2-2; TCRdb's D call, TRBD2, is unchecked because there is no DNA. CDR1 and CDR2 from the germline V gene are MNHNS and SASEGT. The CDR3 has 17 amino acids. Here the CDR3 reads CASSEMGSGLMAGELFF.

J is TRBJ2-2 and V is TRBV24-1. The CDR3 covers 12 residues. The V gene's germline CDR1 is KGHDR and CDR2 SFDVKD. CDR3 residues: CATSELTGELFF.

This chain connects TRBV7-9 to TRBJ2-5; absent DNA, TCRdb's TRBD1 call cannot be checked. Germline V gene data show CDR1 as SEHNR and CDR2 as FQNEAQ (reference sequence). CDR3 length: 15 residues. The CDR3 sequence: CASSSPTDREETQYF.

The V call is TRBV12-3 or TRBV12-4, the J call TRBJ2-2; the D call from TCRdb, TRBD2, cannot be confirmed without DNA. The CDR3 sequence is 15 residues long. The CDR3 sequence is CAWDRRAMNTGELFF.

This chain links TRBV7-2 with TRBJ1-1. The CDR3 covers 14 residues. Germline V gives CDR1 SGHTA, CDR2 FQGNSA. CDR3 amino acids: CASSFFRKNTEAFF.